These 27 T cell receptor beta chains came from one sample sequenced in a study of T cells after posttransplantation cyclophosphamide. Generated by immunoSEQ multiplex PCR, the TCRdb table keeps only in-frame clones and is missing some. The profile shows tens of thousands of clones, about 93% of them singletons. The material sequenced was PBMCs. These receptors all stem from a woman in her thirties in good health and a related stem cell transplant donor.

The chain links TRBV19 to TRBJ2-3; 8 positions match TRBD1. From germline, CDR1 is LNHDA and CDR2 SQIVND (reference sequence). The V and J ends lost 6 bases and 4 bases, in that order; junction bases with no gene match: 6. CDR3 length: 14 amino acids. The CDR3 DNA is TGTGCCAGTAGCCCGACAGGGGTCGCAGATACGCAGTATTTT. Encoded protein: CASSPTGVADTQYF.

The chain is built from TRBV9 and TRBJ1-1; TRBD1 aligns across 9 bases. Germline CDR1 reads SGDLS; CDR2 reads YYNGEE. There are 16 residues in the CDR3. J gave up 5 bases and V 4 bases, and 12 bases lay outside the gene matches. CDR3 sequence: CASSFFFDRGNTEAFF. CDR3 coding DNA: TGTGCCAGCAGCTTCTTTTTTGACAGGGGGAATACTGAAGCTTTCTTT. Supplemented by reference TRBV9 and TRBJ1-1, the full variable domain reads DSGVTQTPKHLITATGQRVTLRCSPRSGDLSVYWYQQSLDQGLQFLIQYYNGEERAKGNILERFSAQQFPDLHSELNLSSLELGDSALYFCASSFFFDRGNTEAFFGQGTRLTVV.

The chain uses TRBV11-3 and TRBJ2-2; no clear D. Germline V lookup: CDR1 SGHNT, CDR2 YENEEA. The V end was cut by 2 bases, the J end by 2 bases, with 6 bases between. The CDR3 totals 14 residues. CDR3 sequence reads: CASSLSRNTGELFF. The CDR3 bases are TGTGCCAGCAGCTTATCAAGAAACACCGGGGAGCTGTTTTTT.

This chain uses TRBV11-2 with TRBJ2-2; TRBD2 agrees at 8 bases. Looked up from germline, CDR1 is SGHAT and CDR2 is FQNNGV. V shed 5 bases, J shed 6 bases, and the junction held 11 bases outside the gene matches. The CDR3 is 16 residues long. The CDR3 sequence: CASSPVSGNFAGELFF. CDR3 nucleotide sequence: TGTGCCAGCAGCCCAGTTAGCGGGAACTTTGCCGGGGAGCTGTTTTTT.

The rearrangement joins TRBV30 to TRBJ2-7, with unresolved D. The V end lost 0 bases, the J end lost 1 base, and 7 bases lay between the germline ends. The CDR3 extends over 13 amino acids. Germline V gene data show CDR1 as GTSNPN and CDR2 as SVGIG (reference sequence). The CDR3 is CAWSVQGSYEQYF. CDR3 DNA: TGTGCCTGGAGTGTACAAGGGTCCTACGAGCAGTACTTC.

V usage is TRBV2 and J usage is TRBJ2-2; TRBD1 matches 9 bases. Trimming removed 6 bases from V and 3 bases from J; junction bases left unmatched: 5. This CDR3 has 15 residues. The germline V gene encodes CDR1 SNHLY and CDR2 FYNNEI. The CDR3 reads CASSSDRGDTGELFF. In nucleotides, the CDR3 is TGTGCCAGCAGCAGCGACAGGGGGGACACCGGGGAGCTGTTTTTT.

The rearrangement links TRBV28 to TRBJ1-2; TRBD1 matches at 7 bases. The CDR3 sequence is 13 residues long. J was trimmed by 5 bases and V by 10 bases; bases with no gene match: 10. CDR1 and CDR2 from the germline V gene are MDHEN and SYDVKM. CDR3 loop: CAIRGQQRYGYTF. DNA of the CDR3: TGTGCCATCCGGGGACAGCAACGATATGGCTACACCTTC.

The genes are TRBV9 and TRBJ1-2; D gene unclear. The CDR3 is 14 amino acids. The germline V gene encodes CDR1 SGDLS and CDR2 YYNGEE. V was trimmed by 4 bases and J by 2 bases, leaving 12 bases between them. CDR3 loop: CASSFRDPNYGYTF. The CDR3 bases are TGTGCCAGCAGCTTCCGCGATCCCAACTATGGCTACACCTTC.

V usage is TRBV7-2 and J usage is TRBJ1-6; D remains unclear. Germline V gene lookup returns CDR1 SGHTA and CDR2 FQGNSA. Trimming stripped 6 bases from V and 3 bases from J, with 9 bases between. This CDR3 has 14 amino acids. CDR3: CASSNVVYNSPLHF. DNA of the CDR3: TGTGCCAGCAGTAACGTTGTCTATAATTCACCCCTCCACTTT.

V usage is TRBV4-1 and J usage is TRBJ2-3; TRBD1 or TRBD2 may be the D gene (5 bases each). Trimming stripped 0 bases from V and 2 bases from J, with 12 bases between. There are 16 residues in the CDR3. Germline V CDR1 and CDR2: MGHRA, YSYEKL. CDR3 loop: CASSQEGDRNTDTQYF. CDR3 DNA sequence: TGCGCCAGCAGCCAAGAGGGAGACAGAAACACAGATACGCAGTATTTT.

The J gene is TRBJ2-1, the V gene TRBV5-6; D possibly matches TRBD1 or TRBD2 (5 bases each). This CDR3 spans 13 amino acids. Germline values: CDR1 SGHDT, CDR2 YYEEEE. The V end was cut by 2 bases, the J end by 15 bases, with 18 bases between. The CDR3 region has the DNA TGTGCCAGCAGCTTTTTTAGGGGACCTTCTCCGTTCTTC. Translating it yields CASSFFRGPSPFF.

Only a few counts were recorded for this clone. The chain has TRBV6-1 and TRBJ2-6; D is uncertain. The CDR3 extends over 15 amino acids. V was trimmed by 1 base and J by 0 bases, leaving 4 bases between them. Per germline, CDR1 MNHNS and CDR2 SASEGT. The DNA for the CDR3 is TGTGCCAGCAGTGAAGAAAACTCTGGGGCCAACGTCCTGACTTTC. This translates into CASSEENSGANVLTF.

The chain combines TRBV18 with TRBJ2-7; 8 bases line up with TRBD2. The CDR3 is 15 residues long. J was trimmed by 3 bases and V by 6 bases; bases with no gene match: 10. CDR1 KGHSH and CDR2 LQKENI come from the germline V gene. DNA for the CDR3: TGTGCCAGCTCCACAACCGGGGGGGTGAACTACGAGCAGTACTTC. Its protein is CASSTTGGVNYEQYF.

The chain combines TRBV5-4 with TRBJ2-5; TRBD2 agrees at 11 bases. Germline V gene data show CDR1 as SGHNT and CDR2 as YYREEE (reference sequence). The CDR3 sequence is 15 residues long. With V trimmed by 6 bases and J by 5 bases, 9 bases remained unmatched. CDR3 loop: CASIDGSGGAETQYF. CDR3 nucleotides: TGTGCCAGCATCGATGGTAGCGGGGGGGCGGAGACCCAGTACTTC. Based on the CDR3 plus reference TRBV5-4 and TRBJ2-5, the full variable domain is ETGVTQSPTHLIKTRGQQVTLRCSSQSGHNTVSWYQQALGQGPQFIFQYYREEENGRGNFPPRFSGLQFPNYSSELNVNALELDDSALYLCASIDGSGGAETQYFGPGTRLLVL.

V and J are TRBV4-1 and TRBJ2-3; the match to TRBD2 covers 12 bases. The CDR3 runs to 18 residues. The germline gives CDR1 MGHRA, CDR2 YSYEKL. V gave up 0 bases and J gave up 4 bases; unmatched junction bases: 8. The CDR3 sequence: CASSQETSGGGRADTQYF. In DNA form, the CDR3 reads TGCGCCAGCAGCCAAGAGACTAGCGGGGGAGGAAGGGCAGATACGCAGTATTTT.

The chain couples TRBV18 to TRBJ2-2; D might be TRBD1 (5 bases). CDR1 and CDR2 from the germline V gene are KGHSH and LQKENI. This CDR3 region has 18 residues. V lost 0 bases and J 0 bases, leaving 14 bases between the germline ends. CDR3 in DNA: TGTGCCAGCTCACCACCAAACAGGAGATTCGCGAACACCGGGGAGCTGTTTTTT. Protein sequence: CASSPPNRRFANTGELFF.

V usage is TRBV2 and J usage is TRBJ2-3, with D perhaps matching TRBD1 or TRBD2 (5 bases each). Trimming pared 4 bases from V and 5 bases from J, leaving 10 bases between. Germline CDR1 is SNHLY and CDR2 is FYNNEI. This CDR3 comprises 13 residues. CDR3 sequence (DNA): TGTGCCAGCAGTGTGGCAGGGAGAGATACGCAGTATTTT. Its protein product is CASSVAGRDTQYF.

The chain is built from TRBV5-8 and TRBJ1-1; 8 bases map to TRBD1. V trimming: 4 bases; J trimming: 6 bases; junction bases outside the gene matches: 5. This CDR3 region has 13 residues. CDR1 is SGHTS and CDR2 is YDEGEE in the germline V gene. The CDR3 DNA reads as TGTGCCAGCAGCAAGGACAGGGTCGCTGAAGCTTTCTTT. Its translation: CASSKDRVAEAFF.

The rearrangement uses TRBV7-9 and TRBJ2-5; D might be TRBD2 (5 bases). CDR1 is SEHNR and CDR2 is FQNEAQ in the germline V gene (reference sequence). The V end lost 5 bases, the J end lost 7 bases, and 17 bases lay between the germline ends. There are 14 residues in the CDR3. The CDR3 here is CASSPAVHSGTQYF. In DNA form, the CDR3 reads TGTGCCAGCAGCCCAGCGGTCCATTCCGGGACCCAGTACTTC.

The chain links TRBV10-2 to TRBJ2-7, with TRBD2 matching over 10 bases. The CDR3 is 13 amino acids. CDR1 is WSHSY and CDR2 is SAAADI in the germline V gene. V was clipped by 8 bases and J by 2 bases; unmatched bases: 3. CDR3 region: CASASGGAYEQYF. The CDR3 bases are TGCGCCAGCGCTAGCGGGGGCGCCTACGAGCAGTACTTC.

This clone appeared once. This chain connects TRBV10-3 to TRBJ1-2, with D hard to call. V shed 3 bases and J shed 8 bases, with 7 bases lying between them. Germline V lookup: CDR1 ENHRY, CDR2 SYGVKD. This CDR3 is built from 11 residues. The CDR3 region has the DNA TGTGCCATCAGTGACAAGCGGGGCTACACCTTC. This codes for CAISDKRGYTF.

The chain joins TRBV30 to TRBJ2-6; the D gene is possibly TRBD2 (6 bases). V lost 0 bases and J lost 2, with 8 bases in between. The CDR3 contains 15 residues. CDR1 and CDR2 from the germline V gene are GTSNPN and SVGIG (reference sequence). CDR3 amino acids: CAWSVGGTGANVLTF. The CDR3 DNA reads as TGTGCCTGGAGTGTCGGAGGGACTGGGGCCAACGTCCTGACTTTC.

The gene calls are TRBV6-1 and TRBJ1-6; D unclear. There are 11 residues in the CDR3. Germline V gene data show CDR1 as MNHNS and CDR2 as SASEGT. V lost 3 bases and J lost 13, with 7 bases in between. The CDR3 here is CASSDPLPLHF. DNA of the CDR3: TGTGCCAGCAGTGATCCCCTCCCCCTCCACTTT.

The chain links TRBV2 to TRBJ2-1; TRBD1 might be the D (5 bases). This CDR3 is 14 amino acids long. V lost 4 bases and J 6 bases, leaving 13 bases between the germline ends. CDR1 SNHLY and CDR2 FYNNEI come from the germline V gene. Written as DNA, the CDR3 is TGTGCCAGCAGTGTGACGACAGCCTCCAATGAGCAGTTCTTC. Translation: CASSVTTASNEQFF.

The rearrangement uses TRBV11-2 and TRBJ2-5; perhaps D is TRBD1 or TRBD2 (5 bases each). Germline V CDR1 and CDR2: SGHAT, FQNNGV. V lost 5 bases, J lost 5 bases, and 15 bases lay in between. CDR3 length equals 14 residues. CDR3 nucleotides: TGTGCCAGCAGCAAGGGACGGGGAAGGGAGACCCAGTACTTC. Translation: CASSKGRGRETQYF.

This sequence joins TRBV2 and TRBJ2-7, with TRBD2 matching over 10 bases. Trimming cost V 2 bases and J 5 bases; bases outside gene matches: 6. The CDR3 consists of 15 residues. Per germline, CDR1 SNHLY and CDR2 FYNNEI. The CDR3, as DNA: TGTGCCAGCAGTGAATCGGCTAGCGGGGGAGACGAGCAGTACTTC. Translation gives CASSESASGGDEQYF.

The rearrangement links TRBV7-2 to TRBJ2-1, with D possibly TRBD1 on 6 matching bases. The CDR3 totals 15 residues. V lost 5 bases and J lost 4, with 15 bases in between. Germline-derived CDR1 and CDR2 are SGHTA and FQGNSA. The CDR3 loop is CASSTSGTNYNEQFF. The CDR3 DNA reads TGTGCCAGCAGCACCTCCGGGACAAATTACAATGAGCAGTTCTTC.